This T cell receptor (beta chain) was identified during a study of blood T cells in healthy people across ages. Study as a whole: Capture via template switching afforded approximately one barcoded beta molecule per two T cells. Study-wide findings and caveats: Diversity of TCR beta correlated strongly with naive T cell percentage.

Every sample yielded at least 7 million isolated PBMCs. The germline V gene encodes CDR1 MDHEN and CDR2 SYDVKM. This CDR3 is 15 amino acids long. The V gene lost 7 bases and the J gene lost 4 bases, with 17 bases spanning the gap. Comments on this clonotype: Its antigen remains unidentified.

A second PCR, run for about 7 to 12 cycles, used a sample-barcoded 5' primer plus a J-beta primer mix. Through a template-switch adaptor with 12 random nucleotides, each cDNA molecule received a tag. TCRdb processed the 5' RACE reads anew with MiXCR; each CDR3 protein has one entry. The data hold approximately 1.5 million distinct CDR3 sequences, with approximately 39% observed a single time. What was sequenced was blood. The TCR was taken from a woman aged 18 to 35 in good health. The chain combines TRBV28 with TRBJ1-5; D might be TRBD1 (6 bases). In DNA, the CDR3 is TGTGCCAGCATTATAGGGGGGAAACCGAATCAGCCCCAGCATTTT. The encoded protein is CASIIGGKPNQPQHF.